The 19 T cell receptor beta chains in this list originate from one sample, sequenced in a study of T cell responses to AZD1222 COVID-19 vaccine. The repertoire was sequenced with immunoSEQ multiplex PCR; TCRdb's copy has only in-frame clones and lacks some. The sample yields 150,000 to 200,000 clones, about 89% seen once. The sequencing here drew on peripheral blood, taken on day 0 of AZD1222 vaccination. The receptor source for this set is an adult in good health.

The chain carries TRBV29-1 and TRBJ1-1; tentatively, D is TRBD1 (6 bases). This CDR3 has 12 residues. Trimming left V 6 bases short and J 8 bases short, with 16 bases between. The germline V gene encodes CDR1 SQVTM and CDR2 ANQGSEA. CDR3 loop: CSVDKVTGEAFF. CDR3 bases: TGCAGCGTGGATAAAGTCACAGGGGAAGCTTTCTTT.

V usage is TRBV7-9 and J usage is TRBJ1-4; D not certain. The CDR3 is 18 residues long. V shed 1 base and J shed 0 bases, with 15 bases lying between them. Germline values: CDR1 SEHNR, CDR2 FQNEAQ (reference sequence). CDR3 nucleotide sequence: TGTGCCAGCAGCTTAGACTCGAACATGGGTGCAACTAATGAAAAACTGTTTTTT. Its protein is CASSLDSNMGATNEKLFF.

This chain's CDR3 is CASSMGGEAFF. The CDR3 bases are TGTGCCAGTAGTATGGGCGGGGAAGCTTTCTTT. This rearrangement joins TRBV19 to TRBJ1-1, with unresolved D. The V end lost 3 bases, the J end lost 8 bases, and 7 bases lay between the germline ends. CDR3 length: 11 residues. CDR1 is LNHDA and CDR2 is SQIVND in the germline V gene (reference sequence).

The rearrangement joins TRBV29-1 to TRBJ2-7, with 7 bases fitting TRBD2. CDR3 size: 14 residues. Per the germline V gene, CDR1 is SQVTM and CDR2 is ANQGSEA. The junction had 16 bases not matched to a gene; V was cut back by 8 bases and J by 6 bases. The CDR3 is CSNPGGNSASEQYV. CDR3 DNA: TGCAGCAACCCCGGGGGGAACTCTGCCTCCGAGCAGTACGTC.

The V gene is TRBV7-3, the J gene TRBJ1-1; D gene uncertain. The germline V and J ends were trimmed by 6 bases and 2 bases, with 10 bases remaining between them. The CDR3 loop spans 13 amino acids. CDR1 is SGHTA, CDR2 FQGTGA, per germline. The DNA of the CDR3 is TGTGCCAGCAGATCTGGGATAAACACTGAAGCTTTCTTT. As protein: CASRSGINTEAFF.

The chain joins TRBV6-2 or TRBV6-3 to TRBJ1-2; TRBD1 matches 9 bases. J lost 5 bases, V lost 6 bases, and 10 bases had no gene match. The CDR3 loop spans 15 amino acids. The germline CDR1 and CDR2 sequences are MNHEY and SVGEGT. CDR3 in amino acids: CASSRGQGREYGYTF. The CDR3 DNA sequence: TGTGCCAGCAGCCGAGGACAGGGGAGGGAGTATGGCTACACCTTC.

The chain combines TRBV29-1 with TRBJ1-2; TRBD1 matches at 7 bases. Trimming took 3 bases from V and 7 from J; bases not matched to a gene: 11. This CDR3 spans 14 amino acids. Germline V gene lookup returns CDR1 SQVTM and CDR2 ANQGSEA. In nucleotides, the CDR3 is TGCAGCGTTGACAAGACAGGGAGGGTTGGTGGCTACACCTTC. Protein product: CSVDKTGRVGGYTF.

The chain combines TRBV3-1 (or the pseudogene TRBV3-2) with TRBJ1-1; the match to TRBD1 covers 7 bases. With 3 bases clipped from V and 5 bases from J, the junction kept 6 bases outside the gene matches. Germline V gene data show CDR1 as LGHDT and CDR2 as YNNKEL (reference sequence). This CDR3 is 14 amino acids long. CDR3 sequence reads: CASSQTGWGTEAFF. CDR3 nucleotides: TGTGCCAGCAGCCAGACAGGGTGGGGGACTGAAGCTTTCTTT.

V and J are TRBV12-3 or TRBV12-4 and TRBJ1-4; TRBD1 is a possible D gene (6 bases). This CDR3 spans 12 amino acids. V was shortened by 5 bases and J by 11 bases, with 12 bases between the two germline ends. In nucleotides, the CDR3 is TGTGCCAGCAGTAACAGGGCTTGGAAACTGTTTTTT. Translated: CASSNRAWKLFF.

The chain is built from TRBV2 and TRBJ2-7; 9 bases align to TRBD1. Germline V gene lookup returns CDR1 SNHLY and CDR2 FYNNEI. The CDR3 sequence is 14 residues long. Germline trimming cut 8 bases from V and 5 bases from J; bases unmatched to any gene: 10. CDR3 sequence reads: CASLPDRGIHEQYF. CDR3 DNA sequence: TGTGCCAGCCTCCCCGACAGGGGGATTCACGAGCAGTACTTC.

This clone appeared once. The chain joins TRBV10-3 to TRBJ2-3; 11 bases agree with TRBD2. Germline V gene data show CDR1 as ENHRY and CDR2 as SYGVKD. V gave up 3 bases and J gave up 6 bases; unmatched junction bases: 8. The CDR3 length is 16 residues. CDR3 sequence (DNA): TGTGCCATCAGTGATGTACTAGCGGGAGTGGGGGATACGCAGTATTTT. This gives the protein CAISDVLAGVGDTQYF.

This clone is a singleton in its sample. This rearrangement joins TRBV30 to TRBJ2-1; 7 bases agree with TRBD2. V was pared by 1 base and J by 1 base, with 7 bases of the junction left unmatched. Germline loops: CDR1 GTSNPN, CDR2 SVGIG (reference sequence). The CDR3 sequence is 16 residues long. In DNA, the CDR3 is TGTGCCTGGAGTGCGCCGGGACTACCGTCCTACAATGAGCAGTTCTTC. It encodes CAWSAPGLPSYNEQFF. Variable domain in full (rest from reference TRBV30 and TRBJ2-1): SQTIHQWPATLVQPVGSPLSLECTVEGTSNPNLYWYRQAAGRGLQLLFYSVGIGQISSEVPQNLSASRPQDRQFILSSKKLLLSDSGFYLCAWSAPGLPSYNEQFFGPGTRLTVL.

V is TRBV28 and J is TRBJ2-1; D may match TRBD1 or TRBD2 (5 bases each). Germline V lookup: CDR1 MDHEN, CDR2 SYDVKM. This CDR3 has 13 residues. Trimming took 2 bases from V and 6 from J, leaving 8 bases between them. The CDR3 DNA is TGTGCCAGCAGTTTAAGGGGAGTCAATGAGCAGTTCTTC. Protein sequence: CASSLRGVNEQFF.

The chain carries TRBV9 and TRBJ1-1; a weak D match, TRBD1 (5 bases). From germline, CDR1 is SGDLS and CDR2 YYNGEE. The V gene lost 3 bases and the J gene lost 5 bases, with 11 bases spanning the gap. This CDR3 has 13 residues. The DNA for the CDR3 is TGTGCCAGCAGCGCCAGGGAGAGAACTGAAGCTTTCTTT. Protein product: CASSARERTEAFF.

The chain joins TRBV9 to TRBJ1-2; D not certain. Trimming took off 0 bases at V and 8 bases at J, with 17 bases between the two ends. Germline CDR1 reads SGDLS; CDR2 reads YYNGEE. This CDR3 has 15 residues. The CDR3 sequence: CASSVAVLGGPGYTF. The CDR3 DNA reads as TGTGCCAGCAGCGTAGCCGTCCTGGGTGGTCCGGGCTACACCTTC.

The chain recombines TRBV2 with TRBJ1-5; possible D gene TRBD1, 6 bases. Germline loops: CDR1 SNHLY, CDR2 FYNNEI. This CDR3 region has 16 residues. V was clipped by 0 bases and J by 2 bases, with 11 bases between them. The CDR3 nucleotides read TGTGCCAGCAGTGAAGCATCGGCAGGGGGCAATCAGCCCCAGCATTTT. This encodes CASSEASAGGNQPQHF.

This chain uses TRBV13 with TRBJ1-5; D is possibly TRBD1 (6 bases). Trimming took off 3 bases at V and 4 bases at J, with 13 bases between the two ends. This CDR3 has 15 amino acids. Germline assignment: CDR1 PRHDT and CDR2 FYEKMQ (reference sequence). CDR3 nucleotides: TGTGCCAGCAGCTTCTCTGGGGACAAAAATCAGCCCCAGCATTTT. Protein sequence: CASSFSGDKNQPQHF. Variable domain in full (rest from reference TRBV13 and TRBJ1-5): AAGVIQSPRHLIKEKRETATLKCYPIPRHDTVYWYQQGPGQDPQFLISFYEKMQSDKGSIPDRFSAQQFSDYHSELNMSSLELGDSALYFCASSFSGDKNQPQHFGDGTRLSIL.

The chain recombines TRBV28 with TRBJ2-4; no firm D call. V was cut by 4 bases and J by 0 bases, with 10 bases left in between. This CDR3 region has 15 residues. Germline V lookup: CDR1 MDHEN, CDR2 SYDVKM. The CDR3 bases are TGTGCCAGCAGTTCTGAGAGCCTAGCCAAAAACATTCAGTACTTC. It codes for CASSSESLAKNIQYF. Combining the CDR3 with reference TRBV28 and TRBJ2-4 gives the whole variable domain DVKVTQSSRYLVKRTGEKVFLECVQDMDHENMFWYRQDPGLGLRLIYFSYDVKMKEKGDIPEGYSVSREKKERFSLILESASTNQTSMYLCASSSESLAKNIQYFGAGTRLSVL.

The J gene is TRBJ2-3, the V gene TRBV28; D is ambiguous. V was shortened by 6 bases and J by 6 bases, with 13 bases between the two germline ends. Germline loops: CDR1 MDHEN, CDR2 SYDVKM. The CDR3 extends over 13 amino acids. CDR3 in DNA: TGTGCCAGCAGCAAAGTCGTGAGCGATACGCAGTATTTT. It translates to CASSKVVSDTQYF.